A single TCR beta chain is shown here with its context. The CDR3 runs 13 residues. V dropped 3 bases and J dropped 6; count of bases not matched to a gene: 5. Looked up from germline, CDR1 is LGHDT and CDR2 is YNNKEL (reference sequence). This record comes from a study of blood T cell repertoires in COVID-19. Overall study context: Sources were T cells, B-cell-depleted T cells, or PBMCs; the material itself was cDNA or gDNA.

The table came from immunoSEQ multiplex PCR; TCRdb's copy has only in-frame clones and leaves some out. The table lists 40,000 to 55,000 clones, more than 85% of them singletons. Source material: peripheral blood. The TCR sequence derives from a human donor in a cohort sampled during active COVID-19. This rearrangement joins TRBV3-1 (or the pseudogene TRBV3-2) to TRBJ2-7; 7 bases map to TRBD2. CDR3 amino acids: CASSQLGTTEQYF. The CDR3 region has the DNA TGTGCCAGCAGCCAGCTCGGGACTACCGAGCAGTACTTC.